Following are 14 T cell receptor beta chains from one sample sequenced in a study of T cell changes during pregnancy in multiple sclerosis. Here immunoSEQ multiplex PCR was the method, and the copy in TCRdb shows in-frame clones only, minus some. The table records roughly 97,000 clones, 90% of them present only once. The sample was peripheral blood, taken in the second trimester of pregnancy. Receptor source: a female donor in good health, enrolled as a control in a pregnancy study.

V and J are TRBV11-2 and TRBJ2-1; D is unclear. Trimming shortened V by 1 base and J by 3 bases, and 7 bases separated the two germline ends. Per the germline V gene, CDR1 is SGHAT and CDR2 is FQNNGV. This CDR3 is built from 14 residues. Here the CDR3 DNA reads TGTGCCAGCAGCTTAGGGTCGGTCTACAATGAGCAGTTCTTC. This gives the protein CASSLGSVYNEQFF.

V usage is TRBV18 and J usage is TRBJ2-5, with D possibly TRBD1 on 6 matching bases. Germline values: CDR1 KGHSH, CDR2 LQKENI. Trimming removed 6 bases at V and 5 bases at J, with 16 bases between. This CDR3 contains 14 residues. Here the CDR3 DNA reads TGTGCCAGCTCTTCAGGACAGATCCAGGAGACCCAGTACTTC. Translating gives CASSSGQIQETQYF.

The rearrangement links TRBV11-2 to TRBJ1-2; 9 nucleotides line up with TRBD1. J was trimmed by 8 bases and V by 5 bases; bases with no gene match: 12. Germline-derived CDR1 and CDR2 are SGHAT and FQNNGV. The CDR3 length is 15 residues. The CDR3 bases are TGTGCCAGCAGCGCAGACAGGGGGAGGAATTGGGGCTACACCTTC. It yields the protein CASSADRGRNWGYTF.

This chain joins TRBV11-2 and TRBJ2-7; no reliable D call. Trimming removed 0 bases at V and 1 base at J, with 4 bases between. Germline V CDR1 and CDR2: SGHAT, FQNNGV. The CDR3 is made up of 13 amino acids. The CDR3 region is CASSLEASYEQYF. The CDR3 coding sequence is TGTGCCAGCAGCTTAGAGGCTTCCTACGAGCAGTACTTC.

This rearrangement joins TRBV6-5 to TRBJ2-2; a possible D gene is TRBD1 (6 bases). Trimming stripped 5 bases from V and 6 bases from J, with 13 bases between. Germline CDR1 reads MNHEY; CDR2 reads SVGAGI. This CDR3 has 14 residues. CDR3 in DNA: TGTGCCAGCAGTGCACAGGGTATTCCCGGGGAGCTGTTTTTT. Protein product: CASSAQGIPGELFF.

The rearrangement links TRBV19 to TRBJ1-1; 11 nucleotides match TRBD1. After removal of 6 bases from V and 0 bases from J, the junction contained 15 bases not matched to a gene. The CDR3 is 19 residues long. In germline, CDR1 is LNHDA, CDR2 SQIVND (reference sequence). CDR3 sequence reads: CASSLRTGGLGPMNTEAFF. CDR3 nucleotide sequence: TGTGCCAGTAGCCTCCGGACAGGGGGCCTGGGCCCAATGAACACTGAAGCTTTCTTT.

This sequence joins TRBV4-1 and TRBJ1-2; TRBD1 might be the D (5 bases). Trimming removed 1 base at V and 14 bases at J, with 20 bases between. Germline V CDR1 and CDR2: MGHRA, YSYEKL. The CDR3 is 14 amino acids. The CDR3 DNA reads TGCGCCAGCAGCCAAGGAGGGGTCTTTGCGGGAAGTACCTTC. It specifies CASSQGGVFAGSTF.

Written as DNA, the CDR3 is TGTGCCAGTAGGCAAGCTTCCGGGACAGCGCTTAGAGCTTTCTTT. It is translated as CASRQASGTALRAFF. V and J are TRBV19 and TRBJ1-1; TRBD1 aligns across 7 bases. Germline V gene sequence: CDR1 LNHDA, CDR2 SQIVND (reference sequence). The CDR3 consists of 15 residues. V was clipped by 6 bases and J by 10 bases; unmatched bases: 17. Full variable domain (remainder filled in from reference TRBV19 and TRBJ1-1): DGGITQSPKYLFRKEGQNVTLSCEQNLNHDAMYWYRQDPGQGLRLIYYSQIVNDFQKGDIAEGYSVSREKKESFPLTVTSAQKNPTAFYLCASRQASGTALRAFFGQGTRLTVV.

This chain links TRBV4-1 with TRBJ1-2; D unresolved. Germline CDR1 is MGHRA and CDR2 is YSYEKL. V shed 0 bases and J shed 7 bases, with 12 bases lying between them. This CDR3 comprises 14 residues. CDR3 loop: CASSQDGEVGGYTF. As DNA, the CDR3 is TGCGCCAGCAGCCAAGACGGGGAAGTGGGTGGCTACACCTTC.

The chain combines TRBV18 with TRBJ1-1; 8 bases match TRBD1. The junction had 8 bases not matched to a gene; V was cut back by 5 bases and J by 3 bases. Germline lookup yields CDR1 KGHSH and CDR2 LQKENI. This CDR3 contains 15 residues. The CDR3 nucleotides read TGTGCCAGCTCAGCAACGCCACAGGGGGACACTGAAGCTTTCTTT. Translation: CASSATPQGDTEAFF.

The chain carries TRBV5-1 and TRBJ2-6, with D possibly being TRBD2 (5 bases). Germline V gene data show CDR1 as SGHRS and CDR2 as YFSETQ. CDR3 size: 15 residues. Trimming removed 0 bases from V and 2 bases from J, with 6 bases in between. The CDR3 DNA reads as TGCGCCAGCAGCTTGGCGGGGACTGGGGCCAACGTCCTGACTTTC. Residues: CASSLAGTGANVLTF. The whole variable domain, remainder taken from reference TRBV5-1 and TRBJ2-6, is KAGVTQTPRYLIKTRGQQVTLSCSPISGHRSVSWYQQTPGQGLQFLFEYFSETQRNKGNFPGRFSGRQFSNSRSEMNVSTLELGDSALYLCASSLAGTGANVLTFGAGSRLTVL.

The gene calls are TRBV11-2 and TRBJ1-2, with D perhaps matching TRBD1 (5 bases). The V gene's germline CDR1 is SGHAT and CDR2 FQNNGV. The CDR3 covers 16 residues. The ends were cut back, 5 bases at V and 6 bases at J, with 22 bases in the middle. The CDR3 sequence is CASSTQMGLGHNGYTF. The CDR3 nucleotides are TGTGCCAGCAGCACCCAAATGGGGTTGGGGCACAATGGCTACACCTTC.

The J gene is TRBJ1-1, the V gene TRBV27; D may be TRBD1 (5 bases). Deletions cut 5 bases from V and 6 bases from J, with 13 bases between. The CDR3 sequence is 13 residues long. Germline V lookup: CDR1 MNHEY, CDR2 SMNVEV (reference sequence). In nucleotides, the CDR3 is TGTGCCAGCAGTCCAAAGACGGGGGCTGAAGCTTTCTTT. It is translated as CASSPKTGAEAFF.

J is TRBJ1-4 and V is TRBV7-8; D gene unclear. V was cut by 4 bases and J by 4 bases, with 7 bases left in between. The CDR3 covers 13 residues. CDR1 and CDR2 from the germline V gene are SGHVS and FQNEAQ. The DNA of the CDR3 is TGTGCCAGCAGCTCCGGGTATAATGAAAAACTGTTTTTT. This gives the protein CASSSGYNEKLFF.